Listed below are T cell receptor beta chains from one sample, sequenced in a study of neurological immune-mediated disorders. Each CDR3 protein is one row after TCRdb ran MiXCR on the 5' RACE reads. Altogether about 16,000 distinct CDR3 sequences are present, 9% to 10% being singletons, with the ten largest covering about 40%. The sequencing input was CD8+ T cells from blood. These receptors all come from a man aged 50 to 60 in good health. CDR3s include the opening cysteine and the closing phenylalanine or tryptophan. A D gene is named only where the DNA matches it firmly. Some rows mark clone size as missing; the rest say once, few, many or name a class of expanded clone.

V: TRBV29-1; J: TRBJ2-3; size: many; D: .; DNA: TGCAGCGTAACCCGGACGGCCAAAGGGGATACGCAGTATTTT; CDR3: CSVTRTAKGDTQYF
V: TRBV7-6; J: TRBJ2-7; size: many; D: TRBD2; DNA: TGTGCCAGCGGACCCGGGACTAGCGGGAGTTTCCACGAGCAGTACTTC; CDR3: CASGPGTSGSFHEQYF
V: TRBV28; J: TRBJ2-2; size: many; D: .; DNA: TGTGCCAGCAGTTTCGGTACCTCCCAGGCCGGGGAGCTGTTTTTT; CDR3: CASSFGTSQAGELFF
V: TRBV4-2; J: TRBJ2-7; size: many; D: .; DNA: TGTGCCAGCAGCCCCATCAGCGGAGGGGTAGGCGAGCAGTACTTC; CDR3: CASSPISGGVGEQYF
V: TRBV15; J: TRBJ2-1; size: many; D: .; DNA: TGTGCCACCAGCAGAGATACAGGGCCTCCCGATGAGCAGTTCTTC; CDR3: CATSRDTGPPDEQFF
V: TRBV5-1; J: TRBJ2-5; size: many; D: .; DNA: TGCGCCAGCAGCTTGGGCGGGGGCATCCAAGAGACCCAGTACTTC; CDR3: CASSLGGGIQETQYF
V: TRBV29-1; J: TRBJ2-3; size: many; D: TRBD2; DNA: TGCAGCGTGCCTTTGTGGCGGGAGGGAACCACAGATACGCAGTATTTT; CDR3: CSVPLWREGTTDTQYF
V: TRBV29-1; J: TRBJ2-7; size: many; D: TRBD2; DNA: TGCAGCGTGAAACTAGCGCTAACCTACGAGCAGTACTTC; CDR3: CSVKLALTYEQYF
V: TRBV28; J: TRBJ2-2; size: many; D: .; DNA: TGTGCCAGCAGTTTCCGTCCCCCGCGAGCCACCGGGGAGCTGTTTTTT; CDR3: CASSFRPPRATGELFF
V: TRBV9; J: TRBJ2-2; size: many; D: TRBD2; DNA: TGTGCCAGCAGCGTAGGAGCGGGACTCGGCGGGGAGCTGTTTTTT; CDR3: CASSVGAGLGGELFF
V: TRBV10-3; J: TRBJ1-6; size: many; D: TRBD1; DNA: TGTGCCATCAGTGAGTCGAAGGACAGGGACTATAATTCACCCCTCCACTTT; CDR3: CAISESKDRDYNSPLHF
V: TRBV12-3/TRBV12-4; J: TRBJ2-1; size: many; D: .; DNA: TGTGCCAGCAGCCCAGGGACAAGTAAAAATGAGCAGTTCTTC; CDR3: CASSPGTSKNEQFF
V: TRBV15; J: TRBJ2-1; size: many; D: TRBD1; DNA: TGTGCCACCAGCAGCCGGGACAGGGGTCTTGAGCAGTTCTTC; CDR3: CATSSRDRGLEQFF
V: TRBV5-6; J: TRBJ2-1; size: .; D: .; DNA: TGTGCCAGCAGCTCCTACAATGAGCAGTTCTTC; CDR3: CASSSYNEQFF
V: TRBV12-3/TRBV12-4; J: TRBJ2-7; size: many; D: TRBD2; DNA: TGTGCCAGCAGTCCCCCAGACGGGAGGGCCTACGAGCAGTACTTC; CDR3: CASSPPDGRAYEQYF
V: TRBV7-9; J: TRBJ2-7; size: many; D: .; DNA: TGTGCCAGCAGCTTAACTGGGGGAAGCCAGGGGGAGCAGTACTTC; CDR3: CASSLTGGSQGEQYF
V: TRBV5-1; J: TRBJ1-5; size: many; D: TRBD1; DNA: TGCGCCAGCGGACCGTGGGACAGCCCTCACACATATAGCAATCAGCCCCAGCATTTT; CDR3: CASGPWDSPHTYSNQPQHF
V: TRBV7-2; J: TRBJ2-4; size: many; D: .; DNA: TGTGCCAGCAGCTTTTTCGGAGGGGCCACCAAAAACATTCAGTACTTC; CDR3: CASSFFGGATKNIQYF
V: TRBV7-6; J: TRBJ1-2; size: many; D: .; DNA: TGTGCCAGCAGCTCCCGCTTGCCCGTGCAGGGCGGCCATGGCTACACCTTC; CDR3: CASSSRLPVQGGHGYTF
V: TRBV28; J: TRBJ2-2; size: many; D: .; DNA: TGTGCCAGCAGTTCCCTTAGCTCGGGCAGCCTAACCGGGGAGCTGTTTTTT; CDR3: CASSSLSSGSLTGELFF
V: TRBV28; J: TRBJ2-7; size: many; D: .; DNA: TGTGCATCCTCGCTGCGTGCCTACGAGCAGTACTTC; CDR3: CASSLRAYEQYF
V: TRBV12-3/TRBV12-4; J: TRBJ2-3; size: many; D: TRBD2; DNA: TGTGCCAGCAGGCTAGCGGGAGGGCTTGCAGATACGCAGTATTTT; CDR3: CASRLAGGLADTQYF
V: TRBV7-9; J: TRBJ2-1; size: many; D: TRBD1; DNA: TGTGCCAGCAGCTCCCGGGACAGCACCTACAATGAGCAGTTCTTC; CDR3: CASSSRDSTYNEQFF
V: TRBV10-3; J: TRBJ2-7; size: many; D: .; DNA: TGTGCCATCAGTGGCGCCCGGGTCGAGCAGTACTTC; CDR3: CAISGARVEQYF
V: TRBV5-4; J: TRBJ2-1; size: many; D: TRBD2; DNA: TGTGCCAGCAGCTTTCGGGGGGAGCTGGGCTACAATGAGCAGTTCTTC; CDR3: CASSFRGELGYNEQFF
V: TRBV4-2; J: TRBJ2-7; size: many; D: .; DNA: TGTGCCAGCAGCCAGGGGGGCTCCTACGAGCAGTACTTC; CDR3: CASSQGGSYEQYF
V: TRBV5-6; J: TRBJ2-5; size: many; D: .; DNA: TGTGCCAGCAGCTTGGACCAAGAGACCCAGTACTTC; CDR3: CASSLDQETQYF
V: TRBV5-5; J: TRBJ2-1; size: many; D: .; DNA: TGTGCCAGCAGCTTGTACAATTACAATGAGCAGTTCTTC; CDR3: CASSLYNYNEQFF
V: TRBV23-1; J: TRBJ1-3; size: many; D: .; DNA: TGCGCCAGCAGTCAATCAGATATTAACGGGGACACCATATATTTT; CDR3: CASSQSDINGDTIYF
V: TRBV29-1; J: TRBJ1-2; size: .; D: .; DNA: TGCAGCGTTGTGTTCCGGGGATATGGCTACACCTTC; CDR3: CSVVFRGYGYTF
V: TRBV29-1; J: TRBJ2-7; size: many; D: TRBD2; DNA: TGCAGCGTTGAAGGTCTAGCGGACTACGAGCAGTACTTC; CDR3: CSVEGLADYEQYF
V: TRBV4-1; J: TRBJ2-7; size: many; D: .; DNA: TGCGCCAGCAGCCAAGGGACAGCAGCTTACGAGCAGTACTTC; CDR3: CASSQGTAAYEQYF
V: TRBV11-2; J: TRBJ2-5; size: many; D: .; DNA: TGTGCCAGCAGCTTAGTGGGCGGCCCAGAGACCCAGTACTTC; CDR3: CASSLVGGPETQYF
V: TRBV20-1; J: TRBJ2-3; size: many; D: TRBD2; DNA: TGCAGTGCAAATAGCGGGTACACAGATACGCAGTATTTT; CDR3: CSANSGYTDTQYF
V: TRBV12-3/TRBV12-4; J: TRBJ2-1; size: many; D: TRBD2; DNA: TGTGCCAGCAGTTTGGGAGGGCCTGGGAATGAGCAGTTCTTC; CDR3: CASSLGGPGNEQFF
V: TRBV4-1; J: TRBJ2-2; size: many; D: TRBD2; DNA: TGCGCCAGCAGCCTACAGACTAGCTGGAACGGGGAGCTGTTTTTT; CDR3: CASSLQTSWNGELFF
V: TRBV19; J: TRBJ2-2; size: many; D: TRBD2; DNA: TGTGCCAGTAGGGGACTAGCGGGAGAAACCGGGGAGCTGTTTTTT; CDR3: CASRGLAGETGELFF
V: TRBV29-1; J: TRBJ1-5; size: many; D: TRBD1; DNA: TGCAGCGTTGGTCGGGACAGGGAAAGACAGCCCCAGCATTTT; CDR3: CSVGRDRERQPQHF
V: TRBV4-1; J: TRBJ2-7; size: many; D: .; DNA: TGCGCCAGCAGCCAAGAACGCGGGGCAGGGTACGAGCAGTACTTC; CDR3: CASSQERGAGYEQYF
V: TRBV9; J: TRBJ2-2; size: many; D: .; DNA: TGTGCCAGCAGCGTTCTGACTGCCGGGGAGCTGTTTTTT; CDR3: CASSVLTAGELFF
V: TRBV9; J: TRBJ2-3; size: many; D: TRBD2; DNA: TGTGCCAGCAGCCAAGCCGGGACTAGCGAGAGAGATACGCAGTATTTT; CDR3: CASSQAGTSERDTQYF